These 30 T cell receptor beta chains came from one sample sequenced in a study of technical replicates of blood from a handful of donors. Profiled with immunoSEQ multiplex PCR; TCRdb holds only in-frame clones, not every one. Among about 100,000 clones listed, more than 90% were seen once. The sample was T cells isolated from PBMCs. The receptors derive from a human donor in good health.

This clone came up once. The rearrangement uses TRBV28 and TRBJ2-2; the D is unclear. Trimming took off 1 base at V and 0 bases at J, with 9 bases between the two ends. The CDR3 consists of 16 residues. Germline values: CDR1 MDHEN, CDR2 SYDVKM. The CDR3 here is CASSLYPGANTGELFF. CDR3 coding DNA: TGTGCCAGCAGTTTATATCCAGGCGCGAACACCGGGGAGCTGTTTTTT. The full variable domain, rest sourced from reference TRBV28 and TRBJ2-2, is DVKVTQSSRYLVKRTGEKVFLECVQDMDHENMFWYRQDPGLGLRLIYFSYDVKMKEKGDIPEGYSVSREKKERFSLILESASTNQTSMYLCASSLYPGANTGELFFGEGSRLTVL.

The chain combines TRBV5-6 with TRBJ2-2; TRBD2 is a possible D gene (5 bases). Trimming took 1 base from V and 6 from J, leaving 16 bases between them. The V gene's germline CDR1 is SGHDT and CDR2 YYEEEE. This CDR3 is 16 amino acids long. CDR3 bases: TGTGCCAGCAGCTTGAGGCTAGCCATCGCGGCCGGGGAGCTGTTTTTT. It is translated as CASSLRLAIAAGELFF. The whole variable domain, filled in from reference TRBV5-6 and TRBJ2-2, reads DAGVTQSPTHLIKTRGQQVTLRCSPKSGHDTVSWYQQALGQGPQFIFQYYEEEERQRGNFPDRFSGHQFPNYSSELNVNALLLGDSALYLCASSLRLAIAAGELFFGEGSRLTVL.

In its sample, this clone was seen once. The chain carries TRBV6-1 and TRBJ2-7; 8 bases map to TRBD1. The germline gives CDR1 MNHNS, CDR2 SASEGT. J gave up 6 bases and V 2 bases, and 9 bases lay outside the gene matches. The CDR3 contains 15 residues. The CDR3 bases are TGTGCCAGCAGTGAACGTCCACAGGGGGGAGGCGAGCAGTACTTC. It yields the protein CASSERPQGGGEQYF.

This chain uses TRBV5-8 with TRBJ1-1, with D possibly being TRBD1 (6 bases). This CDR3 contains 14 residues. Trimming stripped 2 bases from V and 1 base from J, with 9 bases between. Germline CDR1 is SGHTS and CDR2 is YDEGEE. CDR3 bases: TGTGCCAGCAGCTTACAGGGAACGAACACTGAAGCTTTCTTT. Protein product: CASSLQGTNTEAFF. Full variable domain (outside the CDR3, taken from reference TRBV5-8 and TRBJ1-1): EAGVTQSPTHLIKTRGQQATLRCSPISGHTSVYWYQQALGLGLQFLLWYDEGEERNRGNFPPRFSGRQFPNYSSELNVNALELEDSALYLCASSLQGTNTEAFFGQGTRLTVV.

This chain links TRBV5-1 with TRBJ1-4; a weak D match, TRBD1 (5 bases). V was shortened by 2 bases and J by 5 bases, with 7 bases between the two germline ends. Germline V gene data show CDR1 as SGHRS and CDR2 as YFSETQ. CDR3 length equals 13 residues. The CDR3 DNA is TGCGCCAGCAGCTTCAAGGGGAATGAAAAACTGTTTTTT. This sequence encodes CASSFKGNEKLFF.

This chain links TRBV6-1 with TRBJ2-7; 7 bases map to TRBD1. There are 15 residues in the CDR3. V lost 2 bases and J lost 4; bases outside the gene matches: 8. CDR1 and CDR2 (germline): MNHNS, SASEGT. The CDR3 sequence is CASSEWDSHLYEQYF. DNA for the CDR3: TGTGCCAGCAGTGAATGGGACAGTCATTTGTACGAGCAGTACTTC.

The rearrangement links TRBV7-3 to TRBJ2-1; 9 bases agree with TRBD2. The V gene end was trimmed by 5 bases and the J gene end by 6 bases; junction bases not matched to a gene: 8. The CDR3 sequence is 15 residues long. The germline CDR1 and CDR2 sequences are SGHTA and FQGTGA. The CDR3 loop is CASSDRASGANEQFF. CDR3 nucleotide sequence: TGTGCCAGCAGCGATAGGGCTAGCGGGGCCAATGAGCAGTTCTTC.

This clone was seen only once. CDR3 nucleotide sequence: TGTGCCAGCAATTCGGGACATCAGGGGGTCCCCGCTAATCAGCCCCAGCATTTT. The encoded protein is CASNSGHQGVPANQPQHF. The chain links TRBV19 to TRBJ1-5, with 7 bases that match TRBD1. Germline CDR1 is LNHDA and CDR2 is SQIVND (reference sequence). The CDR3 consists of 18 residues. J gave up 4 bases and V 9 bases, and 21 bases lay outside the gene matches.

The chain carries TRBV5-8 and TRBJ1-1; 9 nucleotides align to TRBD1. Germline values: CDR1 SGHTS, CDR2 YDEGEE. The CDR3 length is 16 residues. The junction had 11 bases not matched to a gene; V was cut back by 4 bases and J by 4 bases. In DNA, the CDR3 is TGTGCCAGCAGCCAAAATACCGGGACAGGGACCACTGAAGCTTTCTTT. Translated, it gives CASSQNTGTGTTEAFF.

The chain has TRBV19 and TRBJ2-3; TRBD2 might be the D (6 bases). The CDR3 runs 14 residues. CDR1 is LNHDA and CDR2 is SQIVND in the germline V gene (reference sequence). With 3 bases removed from V and 2 bases from J, the gap between germline ends came to 9 bases. CDR3 sequence reads: CASSITGATDTQYF. The CDR3 DNA reads TGTGCCAGTAGTATTACGGGAGCCACAGATACGCAGTATTTT.

This clone has a single count. One end of the junction fails to match germline, which may point to a read error. The rearrangement uses TRBV19 and TRBJ2-2, with a possible D match to TRBD1 (6 bases). The CDR3 sequence is 16 residues long. Germline CDR1 and CDR2: LNHDA and SQIVND (reference sequence). The CDR3 bases are TGTGCCAGTAGTATATTCCCAGGGGCGAAAACCGGGGAGCTGTTTTTT. Its translation is CASSIFPGAKTGELFF.

This rearrangement joins TRBV7-6 to TRBJ2-5; D might be TRBD1 (6 bases). The ends were cut back, 5 bases at V and 2 bases at J, with 15 bases in the middle. Germline V gene lookup returns CDR1 SGHVS and CDR2 FNYEAQ. The CDR3 is 15 amino acids. CDR3 sequence (DNA): TGTGCCAGCAGCAAACGGACAGCCCTACAAGAGACCCAGTACTTC. Its translation: CASSKRTALQETQYF.

The chain is built from TRBV7-6 and TRBJ2-1, with 11 positions matching TRBD2. The junction had 5 bases not matched to a gene; V was cut back by 1 base and J by 6 bases. The CDR3 totals 16 residues. Per germline, CDR1 SGHVS and CDR2 FNYEAQ. CDR3 sequence: CASSLEGLAVVNEQFF. The DNA of the CDR3 is TGTGCCAGCAGCTTAGAGGGACTAGCGGTGGTCAATGAGCAGTTCTTC.

The J gene is TRBJ2-3, the V gene TRBV11-2, with 7 bases that match TRBD2. V dropped 1 base and J dropped 2; count of bases not matched to a gene: 6. The germline CDR1 and CDR2 sequences are SGHAT and FQNNGV. The CDR3 runs 16 residues. The chain's CDR3 is CASSLALGGTTDTQYF. CDR3 nucleotide sequence: TGTGCCAGCAGCTTAGCGCTGGGGGGGACCACAGATACGCAGTATTTT.

The chain combines TRBV14 with TRBJ2-6; 7 nucleotides agree with TRBD2. The junction had 9 bases not matched to a gene; V was cut back by 4 bases and J by 0 bases. The CDR3 totals 18 residues. Germline V gives CDR1 SGHDN, CDR2 FVKESK. The CDR3: CASSPRGRVDSGANVLTF. The CDR3 nucleotides read TGTGCCAGCAGCCCCCGTGGGAGGGTAGACTCTGGGGCCAACGTCCTGACTTTC. Using reference TRBV14 and TRBJ2-6 for the parts outside the CDR3, the full variable domain is EAGVTQFPSHSVIEKGQTVTLRCDPISGHDNLYWYRRVMGKEIKFLLHFVKESKQDESGMPNNRFLAERTGGTYSTLKVQPAELEDSGVYFCASSPRGRVDSGANVLTFGAGSRLTVL.

This clone was seen only once. The chain carries TRBV10-3 and TRBJ1-3; maybe TRBD1 (5 bases). From germline, CDR1 is ENHRY and CDR2 SYGVKD. V was shortened by 0 bases and J by 4 bases, with 13 bases between the two germline ends. This CDR3 has 16 amino acids. The CDR3 here is CAISESNSRTGNTIYF. The CDR3 DNA sequence: TGTGCCATCAGTGAGTCGAATTCCAGGACAGGAAACACCATATATTTT.

This chain joins TRBV7-8 and TRBJ2-7, with 7 bases lining up with TRBD2. Germline V gives CDR1 SGHVS, CDR2 FQNEAQ. V shed 4 bases and J 3 bases; nucleotides not matched to a gene: 18. The length of the CDR3 is 18 residues. The CDR3 here is CASSWALGGGPDNYEQYF. The CDR3 nucleotides read TGTGCCAGCAGCTGGGCTTTGGGGGGAGGGCCCGATAACTACGAGCAGTACTTC.

V is TRBV7-9 and J is TRBJ2-1; TRBD1 matches at 11 bases. The V gene end was trimmed by 5 bases and the J gene end by 8 bases; junction bases not matched to a gene: 14. Germline V gives CDR1 SEHNR, CDR2 FQNEAQ (reference sequence). CDR3 length: 17 residues. Here the CDR3 DNA reads TGTGCCAGCAGCGCGGGGGACAGGGGGGCTCGAGTCGATGAGCAGTTCTTC. It translates to CASSAGDRGARVDEQFF.

The chain links TRBV5-3 to TRBJ2-7; 7 bases fit TRBD1. TRBV5-3 is an open reading frame whose function is uncertain. With 4 bases clipped from V and 6 bases from J, the junction kept 13 bases outside the gene matches. CDR3 length equals 15 residues. The CDR3 region has the DNA TGTGCCAGAAGCCGGCCGCCGGGACAGTTCTCCGAGCAGTACTTC. Translated, it gives CARSRPPGQFSEQYF.

The chain carries TRBV5-1 and TRBJ2-5; weak D call: TRBD2 (6 bases). The CDR3 runs 13 residues. CDR1 is SGHRS and CDR2 is YFSETQ in the germline V gene. Deletions cut 5 bases from V and 4 bases from J, with 12 bases between. This chain's CDR3 is CASRSRDSETQYF. CDR3 coding DNA: TGCGCCAGCAGATCCCGGGACTCAGAGACCCAGTACTTC.

In DNA, the CDR3 is TGTGCCAGCAGCTCACAGGGAGCTGAAGCTTTCTTT. Translation gives CASSSQGAEAFF. This sequence joins TRBV7-9 and TRBJ1-1; D might be TRBD1 (6 bases). V lost 4 bases to trimming and J lost 6 bases, with 9 bases between them. The length of the CDR3 is 12 residues. Germline assignment: CDR1 SEHNR and CDR2 FQNEAQ (reference sequence).

As concerns this clone: Other DNA sequences in this specimen translate into the identical CDR3. This CDR3 is CASSYRGTYEQYF. Here the CDR3 DNA reads TGTGCCAGCAGTTACCGCGGGACCTACGAGCAGTACTTC. The chain has TRBV6-5 and TRBJ2-7; a possible D gene is TRBD2 (6 bases). V was shortened by 2 bases and J by 2 bases, with 7 bases between the two germline ends. Germline V gene sequence: CDR1 MNHEY, CDR2 SVGAGI. The CDR3 is 13 residues long.

V is TRBV5-1 and J is TRBJ1-6; perhaps TRBD1 as D (6 bases). Trimming left V 4 bases short and J 11 bases short, with 19 bases between. Looked up from germline, CDR1 is SGHRS and CDR2 is YFSETQ. The CDR3 consists of 15 residues. The CDR3 protein is CASSGGEQGRPPLHF. The CDR3 coding sequence is TGCGCCAGCAGCGGGGGGGAACAGGGCCGACCACCCCTCCACTTT.

The rearrangement joins TRBV11-2 to TRBJ2-3; D unclear. Trimming took off 5 bases at V and 8 bases at J, with 11 bases between the two ends. CDR3 length: 12 amino acids. Germline CDR1 SGHAT, CDR2 FQNNGV. The CDR3 region is CASSPRPGTQYF. DNA of the CDR3: TGTGCCAGCAGCCCTAGGCCTGGTACGCAGTATTTT.

There are a few counts of this clone. This chain joins TRBV10-3 and TRBJ1-5; 7 bases align to TRBD1. The germline CDR1 and CDR2 sequences are ENHRY and SYGVKD. CDR3 size: 14 residues. The V and J ends lost 5 bases and 4 bases, in that order; junction bases with no gene match: 5. CDR3 protein: CAISRDSVNQPQHF. The CDR3 bases are TGTGCCATCAGTCGGGACAGCGTAAATCAGCCCCAGCATTTT.

The CDR3 region is CASSERDGETQYF. DNA of the CDR3: TGTGCCAGTAGCGAGCGGGACGGGGAGACCCAGTACTTC. V gene TRBV19 combines with J gene TRBJ2-5; 7 bases line up with TRBD2. The CDR3 length is 13 residues. The J segment lost 5 bases and the V segment lost 6 bases, leaving 6 bases of the junction unmatched. From germline, CDR1 is LNHDA and CDR2 SQIVND (reference sequence).

The chain is built from TRBV5-5 and TRBJ1-6; D unclear. Trimming cost V 4 bases and J 0 bases, with 11 bases left between them. CDR1 and CDR2 from the germline V gene are SGHKS and YYEKEE (reference sequence). CDR3 size: 16 residues. The CDR3 region is CASSHGESSYNSPLHF. CDR3 coding DNA: TGTGCCAGCAGCCACGGGGAAAGCTCCTATAATTCACCCCTCCACTTT.

This chain links TRBV19 with TRBJ2-2; TRBD2 aligns across 8 bases. The V and J ends lost 5 bases and 6 bases, in that order; junction bases with no gene match: 5. The CDR3 is made up of 14 amino acids. Germline CDR1 and CDR2: LNHDA and SQIVND (reference sequence). DNA of the CDR3: TGTGCCAGTAGTGGACTAGCCCTGGCCGGGGAGCTGTTTTTT. Translating it yields CASSGLALAGELFF.

V and J are TRBV7-9 and TRBJ2-1; tentatively, D is TRBD2 (6 bases). Germline V CDR1 and CDR2: SEHNR, FQNEAQ (reference sequence). The CDR3 has 14 amino acids. V dropped 5 bases and J dropped 5 bases, with 13 bases sitting between them. DNA of the CDR3: TGTGCCAGCAGCCCGGGACTCGCGGACAATGAGCAGTTCTTC. Translated, it gives CASSPGLADNEQFF. Complete variable domain (other parts from reference TRBV7-9 and TRBJ2-1): DTGVSQNPRHKITKRGQNVTFRCDPISEHNRLYWYRQTLGQGPEFLTYFQNEAQLEKSRLLSDRFSAERPKGSFSTLEIQRTEQGDSAMYLCASSPGLADNEQFFGPGTRLTVL.

In DNA, the CDR3 is TGTGCCAGCAGCTTTGCGCCCAATCAGCCCCAGCATTTT. Encoded protein: CASSFAPNQPQHF. The gene calls are TRBV11-2 and TRBJ1-5; no definite D call. CDR1 is SGHAT and CDR2 is FQNNGV in the germline V gene. The CDR3 is made up of 13 amino acids. V lost 3 bases and J lost 3, with 6 bases in between. The complete variable domain, with remaining parts taken from reference TRBV11-2 and TRBJ1-5, reads EAGVAQSPRYKIIEKRQSVAFWCNPISGHATLYWYQQILGQGPKLLIQFQNNGVVDDSQLPKDRFSAERLKGVDSTLKIQPAKLEDSAVYLCASSFAPNQPQHFGDGTRLSIL.